The sequence of this T cell receptor beta chain was determined in a study of regulatory T cells in long-lasting Graves disease. Investigators prepared the TCR beta libraries by applying iRepertoire HTBI primers and Arm-PCR of CDR3 regions. MiXCR was run by TCRdb on the multiplex PCR reads, yielding one entry per CDR3 protein. The profile covers roughly 360,000 distinct CDR3 sequences, with about an eighth appearing a single time and 18% taken by the ten largest. Noted time point: newly diagnosed GD, antithyroid drugs for less than 3 months. Preparation of the TCR library used RNA extracted from PBMCs. This same sample was also part of a study on T cells in Graves' hyperthyroidism and ophthalmopathy.

The sequences come from peripheral blood mononuclear cells (PBMCs), collected at new diagnosis, from a patient treated with antithyroid drugs. This TCR derives from a woman younger than 35 with Graves disease.

This chain's CDR3 is CASSPAAWDGYTF. The DNA of the CDR3 is TGCGCCAGCAGCCCGGCCGCTTGGGATGGCTACACCTTC. The rearrangement uses TRBV4-1 and TRBJ1-2; D call uncertain. Trimming took off 4 bases at V and 6 bases at J, with 12 bases between the two ends. CDR3 size: 13 residues. CDR1 and CDR2 (germline): MGHRA, YSYEKL.